The 26 T cell receptor beta chains below come from one sample, sequenced in a study of cytomegalovirus exposure and HLA in healthy donors. Primers: 60 Vbeta forward and 13 Jbeta reverse. Generated by immunoSEQ multiplex PCR, the TCRdb table keeps only in-frame clones and is missing some. The table records under 100,000 clones, about 78% of them present only once. Sequenced material: PBMCs. All receptors derive from a man in his forties or fifties in good health and CMV-seronegative.

V usage is TRBV5-1 and J usage is TRBJ2-5; 9 bases align to TRBD1. The J call may be mistaken, given a closer DNA end match to TRBJ2-7. The CDR3 sequence is 16 residues long. Germline V CDR1 and CDR2: SGHRS, YFSETQ. This CDR3 reads CASSPEGQGSSYEQYF. The CDR3 DNA follows: TGCGCCAGCAGCCCGGAAGGACAGGGGAGCTCCTACGAGCAGTACTTC.

The chain carries TRBV6-1 and TRBJ2-6; no reliable D call. The CDR3 runs 15 residues. Looked up from germline, CDR1 is MNHNS and CDR2 is SASEGT. V lost 6 bases to trimming and J lost 2 bases, with 11 bases between them. CDR3 sequence: CASSISSAGANVLTF. DNA of the CDR3: TGTGCCAGCAGCATAAGTTCAGCTGGGGCCAACGTCCTGACTTTC.

CDR3 coding DNA: TGTGCCAGTACCGAAATCGCCGACCGCGGGGATAACTATGGCTACACCTTC. Translating it yields CASTEIADRGDNYGYTF. V is TRBV19 and J is TRBJ1-2, with unresolved D. V dropped 7 bases and J dropped 1 base, with 22 bases sitting between them. Per germline, CDR1 LNHDA and CDR2 SQIVND (reference sequence). The CDR3 contains 17 residues.

This clone appeared once. V usage is TRBV27 and J usage is TRBJ1-2; D may be TRBD1 (6 bases). Trimming pared 8 bases from V and 2 bases from J, leaving 12 bases between. CDR1 is MNHEY, CDR2 SMNVEV, per germline (reference sequence). This CDR3 region has 13 residues. CDR3 sequence (DNA): TGTGCCAGCCGGGGGGGGGCCAACTATGGCTACACCTTC. Amino acid sequence: CASRGGANYGYTF.

The chain has TRBV2 and TRBJ2-1, with 9 bases identical to TRBD1. The germline gives CDR1 SNHLY, CDR2 FYNNEI. After removal of 9 bases from V and 4 bases from J, the junction contained 10 bases not matched to a gene. This CDR3 is 15 amino acids long. For the CDR3, the DNA is TGTGCCAGAAAGTCCGGGACAGGGACATACAATGAGCAGTTCTTC. Translated, it gives CARKSGTGTYNEQFF. Supplemented by reference TRBV2 and TRBJ2-1, the full variable domain reads EPEVTQTPSHQVTQMGQEVILRCVPISNHLYFYWYRQILGQKVEFLVSFYNNEISEKSEIFDDQFSVERPDGSNFTLKIRSTKLEDSAMYFCARKSGTGTYNEQFFGPGTRLTVL.

V is TRBV18 and J is TRBJ2-3; a possible D gene is TRBD2 (5 bases). Deletions cut 3 bases from V and 0 bases from J, with 16 bases between. Germline loops: CDR1 KGHSH, CDR2 LQKENI. CDR3 length: 17 amino acids. This chain's CDR3 is CASSPPKSGYSTDTQYF. In nucleotides, the CDR3 is TGTGCCAGCTCACCCCCGAAATCGGGGTACAGCACAGATACGCAGTATTTT.

V usage is TRBV2 and J usage is TRBJ1-3; 9 positions match TRBD1. Germline V gene sequence: CDR1 SNHLY, CDR2 FYNNEI. The V gene end was trimmed by 8 bases and the J gene end by 3 bases; junction bases not matched to a gene: 8. There are 15 residues in the CDR3. For the CDR3, the DNA is TGTGCCAGCCTCAGCCGGGACAGGGATGGAAACACCATATATTTT. Its translation: CASLSRDRDGNTIYF. The full variable domain, in which reference TRBV2 and TRBJ1-3 provide the parts outside the CDR3, is EPEVTQTPSHQVTQMGQEVILRCVPISNHLYFYWYRQILGQKVEFLVSFYNNEISEKSEIFDDQFSVERPDGSNFTLKIRSTKLEDSAMYFCASLSRDRDGNTIYFGEGSWLTVV.

The V gene is TRBV30, the J gene TRBJ1-6, with D possibly matching TRBD1 (6 bases). Germline CDR1 and CDR2: GTSNPN and SVGIG (reference sequence). V was pared by 2 bases and J by 4 bases, with 15 bases between. The CDR3 length is 16 residues. The CDR3 loop is CAWSPERTAYNSPLHF. CDR3 bases: TGTGCCTGGAGTCCTGAGCGGACAGCATATAATTCACCCCTCCACTTT.

The count of this clone is one. The CDR3 DNA sequence: TGCGCCAGCAGTTTAGGGAGGGGGAGCTCCTACGAGCAGTACTTC. Translation gives CASSLGRGSSYEQYF. This chain links TRBV10-2 with TRBJ2-7, with a weak D call TRBD2 (7 bases). In germline, CDR1 is WSHSY, CDR2 SAAADI. Trimming shortened V by 5 bases and J by 0 bases, and 14 bases separated the two germline ends. CDR3 length equals 15 residues.

The J gene is TRBJ2-1, the V gene TRBV6-1; TRBD2 aligns across 12 bases. The CDR3 is 16 amino acids. From germline, CDR1 is MNHNS and CDR2 SASEGT. V shed 0 bases, J shed 7 bases, and the junction held 4 bases outside the gene matches. This CDR3 is CASSEALTSGGNEQFF. The CDR3 coding sequence is TGTGCCAGCAGTGAAGCGCTCACTAGCGGGGGGAATGAGCAGTTCTTC.

The chain joins TRBV30 to TRBJ2-5, with D perhaps TRBD2 (6 bases). The J call may be incorrect, as the DNA end agrees better with TRBJ2-7. CDR3 size: 12 residues. The germline gives CDR1 GTSNPN, CDR2 SVGIG (reference sequence). The CDR3 reads CAWSAAGLEQYF. CDR3 DNA sequence: TGTGCCTGGAGTGCGGCGGGGCTCGAGCAGTACTTC.

This sequence joins TRBV27 and TRBJ1-4; 8 bases are a match to TRBD1. The CDR3 runs to 13 residues. Germline V lookup: CDR1 MNHEY, CDR2 SMNVEV (reference sequence). The V segment lost 8 bases and the J segment 4 bases; nucleotides outside the gene matches: 3. CDR3 sequence: CASRQGLNEKLFF. CDR3 nucleotides: TGTGCCAGCCGACAGGGGCTTAATGAAAAACTGTTTTTT.

This clone came up a few times. This chain uses TRBV5-8 with TRBJ1-4; TRBD1 might be the D (6 bases). V was trimmed by 2 bases and J by 8 bases, leaving 13 bases between them. Germline-derived CDR1 and CDR2 are SGHTS and YDEGEE. The CDR3 consists of 14 residues. The CDR3 loop is CASSLLGAKEKLFF. CDR3 nucleotides: TGTGCCAGCAGCTTATTGGGGGCAAAGGAAAAACTGTTTTTT.

This chain uses TRBV6-4 with TRBJ2-1, with 7 bases that match TRBD1. V lost 0 bases and J lost 5; bases outside the gene matches: 7. Germline CDR1 and CDR2: MRHNA and SNTAGT. This CDR3 is 16 amino acids long. The CDR3 sequence is CASSDSRSGGNNEQFF. DNA for the CDR3: TGTGCCAGCAGTGACTCGAGGTCAGGGGGAAACAATGAGCAGTTCTTC.

The chain recombines TRBV5-6 with TRBJ2-1; 7 nucleotides align to TRBD2. The trim removed 0 bases at V and 5 bases at J, leaving 2 bases unmatched. CDR3 length equals 14 residues. CDR1 and CDR2 from the germline V gene are SGHDT and YYEEEE. CDR3 protein: CASSLEAGDNEQFF. In DNA form, the CDR3 reads TGTGCCAGCAGCTTGGAGGCGGGGGACAATGAGCAGTTCTTC. Looking up the rest from reference TRBV5-6 and TRBJ2-1 gives the full variable domain: DAGVTQSPTHLIKTRGQQVTLRCSPKSGHDTVSWYQQALGQGPQFIFQYYEEEERQRGNFPDRFSGHQFPNYSSELNVNALLLGDSALYLCASSLEAGDNEQFFGPGTRLTVL.

V is TRBV15 and J is TRBJ1-1; D is possibly TRBD1 (5 bases). CDR1 is LNHNV and CDR2 is YYDKDF in the germline V gene (reference sequence). V was shortened by 0 bases and J by 2 bases, with 10 bases between the two germline ends. The CDR3 covers 15 residues. The DNA of the CDR3 is TGTGCCACCAGCAGAGATCACACAGGCAACACTGAAGCTTTCTTT. It yields the protein CATSRDHTGNTEAFF.

The CDR3, as DNA: TGTGCCAGCAGGCCTAGCGATGAAAAGGTAAATGAGCAGTTCTTC. It encodes CASRPSDEKVNEQFF. The V and J genes are TRBV28 and TRBJ2-1; D is possibly TRBD2 (6 bases). This CDR3 has 15 residues. Germline V gives CDR1 MDHEN, CDR2 SYDVKM. Trimming pared 6 bases from V and 7 bases from J, leaving 19 bases between.

This chain links TRBV7-9 with TRBJ1-4; D gene ambiguous. The germline V gene has CDR1 SEHNR and CDR2 FQNEAQ (reference sequence). There are 16 residues in the CDR3. The V end was cut by 0 bases, the J end by 4 bases, with 12 bases between. CDR3 sequence reads: CASSLAWEGLNEKLFF. In DNA, the CDR3 is TGTGCCAGCAGCTTAGCATGGGAGGGCCTTAATGAAAAACTGTTTTTT.

This clone was counted between two and nine times. The CDR3 spells CASSYSRTAAEAFF. The CDR3 nucleotides are TGTGCCAGCAGTTACTCGAGGACAGCCGCCGAAGCTTTCTTT. The chain joins TRBV6-5 to TRBJ1-1; TRBD1 might be the D (6 bases). Germline V lookup: CDR1 MNHEY, CDR2 SVGAGI. The CDR3 is made up of 14 amino acids. The V and J ends lost 0 bases and 8 bases respectively, with 13 bases between them.

The chain employs TRBV7-3 and TRBJ2-3, with 7 bases matching TRBD1. The junction had 3 bases not matched to a gene; V was cut back by 3 bases and J by 0 bases. The CDR3 runs 15 residues. CDR1 is SGHTA, CDR2 FQGTGA, per germline. CDR3 nucleotide sequence: TGTGCCAGCAGCTTGACAGGGATTAGCACAGATACGCAGTATTTT. Protein sequence: CASSLTGISTDTQYF.

V is TRBV5-5 and J is TRBJ2-4; 10 bases are a match to TRBD2. Germline CDR1 and CDR2: SGHKS and YYEKEE (reference sequence). Trimming cost V 5 bases and J 1 base; bases outside gene matches: 3. The CDR3 is 15 residues long. The CDR3 spells CASSFSGGAKNIQYF. The CDR3 DNA is TGTGCCAGCAGTTTTAGCGGGGGGGCCAAAAACATTCAGTACTTC.

The chain links TRBV30 to TRBJ2-3; tentative D call: TRBD2 (6 bases). Germline-derived CDR1 and CDR2 are GTSNPN and SVGIG (reference sequence). The CDR3 spans 13 residues. Trimming left V 0 bases short and J 4 bases short, with 8 bases between. The CDR3 DNA reads as TGTGCCTGGAGTGTACTAGCCCCAGATACGCAGTATTTT. Its protein product is CAWSVLAPDTQYF.

The chain recombines TRBV5-1 with TRBJ2-3; D gene uncertain. V was clipped by 0 bases and J by 0 bases, with 8 bases between them. The CDR3 has 15 amino acids. Per the germline V gene, CDR1 is SGHRS and CDR2 is YFSETQ. The CDR3 sequence is CASSLGGTSTDTQYF. CDR3 nucleotide sequence: TGCGCCAGCAGCTTGGGAGGCACTAGCACAGATACGCAGTATTTT.

DNA of the CDR3: TGTGCCAGCCACAGGGATAATTCACCCCTCCACTTT. It yields the protein CASHRDNSPLHF. The rearrangement joins TRBV2 to TRBJ1-6; TRBD1 is a possible D gene (6 bases). CDR3 length: 12 residues. V dropped 8 bases and J dropped 5 bases, with 7 bases sitting between them. Germline V lookup: CDR1 SNHLY, CDR2 FYNNEI.

The chain carries TRBV27 and TRBJ2-4, with 7 bases matching TRBD2. Germline V gives CDR1 MNHEY, CDR2 SMNVEV (reference sequence). The CDR3 spans 14 residues. Trimming cost V 2 bases and J 6 bases; bases outside gene matches: 4. The CDR3 DNA sequence: TGTGCCAGCAGTTTAGTTGGGGGGGGAAACATTCAGTACTTC. Its translation is CASSLVGGGNIQYF.

The CDR3 loop is CASRLQGSGANVLTF. DNA of the CDR3: TGTGCCAGCAGGCTGCAGGGCTCTGGGGCCAACGTCCTGACTTTC. The chain employs TRBV5-4 and TRBJ2-6; a possible D gene is TRBD1 (5 bases). CDR1 is SGHNT and CDR2 is YYREEE in the germline V gene (reference sequence). Trimming shortened V by 5 bases and J by 0 bases, and 9 bases separated the two germline ends. The CDR3 covers 15 residues.